This T cell receptor (beta chain) was captured in a study of blood T cell repertoires in COVID-19. Study at large: Sites across the United States, Italy and Spain contributed samples from acute and convalescent COVID-19.

This clone was detected a few times. The V and J ends lost 1 base and 4 bases respectively, with 17 bases between them. This CDR3 is 16 amino acids long. Looked up from germline, CDR1 is SGHRS and CDR2 is YFSETQ. Sequencing was performed with immunoSEQ multiplex PCR; in TCRdb, only in-frame clones are kept and a portion is missing. The table has some 190,000 clones, 65% to 80% seen once. Adults between roughly 18 and 90 years of age took part from fewer than 30 US areas. Assignment of participants to cohorts was predicated upon participant-reported clinical history. Sequenced sample: PBMCs or T cells enriched from blood (not recorded which). The chain joins TRBV5-1 to TRBJ2-5; D may be TRBD1 (5 bases). The sequence was collected from a woman aged 50 to 65 with acute COVID-19. The CDR3 DNA follows: TGCGCCAGCAGCTTGAGTGGTCAGGGTAGGGGAGAGACCCAGTACTTC. Translated: CASSLSGQGRGETQYF.